This record concerns one TCR beta chain sequence. Its antigen is not yet known. Base qualities were left out, and no much larger clone turns up one base away. This entry belongs to a study of identical twins (dated by TCRdb to 2015 to 2016). For the wider study: To test whether fetal clonotypes persist, the study used deep sequencing on TCR alpha and beta repertoires from monozygotic twins, unrelated adults of various ages, and cord blood. To rule out contamination, the twin experiments were replicated at different times with different library preparation protocols.

All donors were healthy Caucasians. Three pairs of female monozygotic twins, all aged roughly 18 to 30 years, made up the twin cohort. The RNA used for TCR libraries was isolated from peripheral blood mononuclear cells. The method behind the library was 5' RACE. Sequencing relied on an Illumina HiSeq 2000. Template switching added a universal primer binding site, and the final cDNA carried a unique molecular identifier that allowed TCR cDNA molecules to be counted accurately. Specific primers in the conserved constant-segment region were used to synthesize first-strand cDNA for TCR alpha and beta chains. To control for contamination, each cDNA library was double barcoded with a SMART-Mk sample barcode plus Illumina barcodes. TruSeq adapter sequences, together with Illumina sample barcodes, were added in two successive PCR steps. Sequencing of the TCR alpha and beta cDNA libraries was done on the Illumina HiSeq platform using custom primers. On the authors' methods: MiGEC processed the raw reads to extract unique molecular identifiers, while MiXCR was used to determine the CDR3 positions. For each individual, recombination models were inferred using an EM algorithm with the repgenHMM and IGoR tools. The tcR package in R was used for shared clonotype analysis, with sharing normalized by the product of cloneset sizes. Out-of-frame nonproductive sequences were analyzed to study raw recombination free of thymic and clonal selection effects. TCRdb redid the processing of the public reads, applying fastp at Q25 and MiXCR, and retained in-frame beta chains. Rows matching on CDR3 protein sequence are summarized as one entry with the most common DNA and genes. In this record, the V and J calls reflect TCRdb's handling and not the investigators' own analysis. The sample yields some 730,000 distinct CDR3 sequences; around a sixth were counted once. Around 12% of the sample lies in the top ten.

The cysteine opens and the phenylalanine closes a CDR3 of 14 amino acids. Here the CDR3 DNA is all that survives: 42 bases in frame from base 1. The V and J ends are trimmed by 5 bases and 2 bases, leaving 13 bases between them. The germline V gene yields MGHDK for CDR1 and SYGVNS for CDR2. Overall study outcomes, separate from this receptor: A weaker excess of twin sharing was found in beta out-of-frame sequences because the signal-to-noise ratio was lowered by fewer shared sequences. Invariant T cells such as MAIT and iNKT could partly confound zero-insertion analyses, though diverse VJ usage argued against this for most clonotypes. Fewer insertions were carried by abundant cord blood beta clonotypes; a weaker similar trend was observed in young adult naive repertoires, while no such trend was observed in memory repertoires. In monozygotic twins, recombination models systematically underestimated out-of-frame TCR alpha sharing, but the models matched the sharing seen between unrelated individuals. Compared with coincidental sharing between unrelated individuals, out-of-frame TCR alpha sequences shared between twins had an excess of sequences with low generation probability. Because the same donors could not be followed over many years, conclusions were based on cross-sectional statistical analysis.

The same data also went into a second study, on T cells expressing NK-cell markers. That second report states: TCR beta-chain repertoires were profiled in sorted CD3+CD56+NKG2C+, CD3+CD56+NKG2C- and CD3+CD56-NKG2C+ T-cell subsets from about 8 donors. Seven of the eight sequenced donors were HCMV-seropositive and one was HCMV-seronegative. To restrict sorting to alphabetaTCR-expressing T cells, an anti-gammadeltaTCR antibody was added in several experiments. For more than 5 donors, the dominant CD3+CD56+NKG2C+ clonotypes were among the top 10 CD8+ clonotypes and accounted for roughly 1.0-8% of CD8+ T cells. Those dominant clonotypes were again the most abundant among CD3+CD56-NKG2C+ cells in a handful of donors, at roughly 25-65%. It remained unclear whether the expanded NKG2C-expressing T cell clones were specific for HCMV antigens. The study sequenced eight donors, all healthy volunteers chosen at random: three men and five women. HCMV-specific IgG was detected in serum with a commercial ELISA kit to determine HCMV serostatus. For six donors, unsorted PBMC were also used to sequence bulk peripheral blood T-cell repertoires. Reads were demultiplexed and grouped by UMI with MIGEC, and clonotypes were assembled and quantified with MiTCR. Only TCR cDNA sequences supported by at least two reads were kept to exclude erroneous sequences. The tcR package was used for downstream repertoire analysis, and clonotypes were matched across fractions by CDR3 nucleotide sequence plus V segment. VDJmatch was used to annotate antigen specificity against VDJdb, with one amino acid substitution in CDR3 permitted.

What was sequenced was PBMCs. The origin of this receptor is a woman younger than 30 in good health. The receptor chain draws on TRBV25-1 and TRBJ2-7; the best D guess is TRBD2, with 5 bases matching. Here the CDR3 is given as CASSSPTGTYEQYF. The nucleotides are TGTGCCAGCAGTTCGCCGACGGGGACCTACGAGCAGTACTTC.